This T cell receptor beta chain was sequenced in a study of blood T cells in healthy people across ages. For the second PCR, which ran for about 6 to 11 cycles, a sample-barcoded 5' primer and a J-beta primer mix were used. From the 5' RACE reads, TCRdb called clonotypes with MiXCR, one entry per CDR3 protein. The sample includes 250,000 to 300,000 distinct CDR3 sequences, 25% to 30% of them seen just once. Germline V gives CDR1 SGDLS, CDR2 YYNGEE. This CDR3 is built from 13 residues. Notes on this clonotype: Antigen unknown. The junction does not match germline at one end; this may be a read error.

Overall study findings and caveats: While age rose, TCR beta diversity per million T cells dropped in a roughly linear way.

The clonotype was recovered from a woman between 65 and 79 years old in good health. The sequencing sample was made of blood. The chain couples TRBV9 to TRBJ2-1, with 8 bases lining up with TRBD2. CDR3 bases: TGTGCCAGCAGCATAGCTCCGGGGGGGCCTCCGATCTTC. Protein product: CASSIAPGGPPIF.